This T cell receptor beta chain was recorded in a study of diagnostic markers for celiac disease (dated by TCRdb to the early 2020s). Reading the germline V gene (reference sequence) gives CDR1 LGHDT and CDR2 YNNKEL. The CDR3 sequence holds 17 residues, the cysteine and phenylalanine included. The DNA is not on file. A remark on this clonotype: It lacks a known antigen.

Sequencing was carried out with an Illumina MiSeq. Once TCRdb had reprocessed the reads, it stored one entry per CDR3 protein sequence and supplied no DNA. The sample has under 9,500 distinct CDR3 sequences on record. About 6% of the sample rests with the top ten. The receptor comes from a human donor. This table probably holds off-target reads from a library built for another chain. Sequencing was performed on either unsorted cells or a sorted T cell fraction (not recorded which). The chain links TRBV3-1 with TRBJ1-2; there is no DNA to check the TCRdb D call of TRBD1. This receptor has the CDR3 CASSQGLTRQANYGYTF.